This T cell receptor (beta chain) was identified during a study of metastatic and nonmetastatic thyroid tumors. General study results and limits: Relative to benign nodules, malignant thyroid tumors were reportedly characterized by significantly elevated TCR beta diversity in blood and tumor.

No patient received treatment before thyroid surgery. This clone occurred a few times. Its antigen is not identified. At one end the junction does not follow the germline gene, possibly because of a read error. This sample also contains other DNA sequences that code for the same CDR3. Using MiXCR, TCRdb reanalyzed the PCR reads. The sample carries 50,000 or so clones, around a sixth recorded once. The TCR was taken from a female donor with papillary thyroid cancer or a benign thyroid nodule (not recorded which). Some clones in this sample may be carry-over from other donors' samples. Material: blood.

CDR3 in DNA: TGTGCCAGTAGTTCAGCAGGGGGCCCAGAAGCTTTCTTT. It yields the protein CASSSAGGPEAFF. The chain combines TRBV28 with TRBJ1-1, with 8 bases fitting TRBD1. CDR3 length equals 13 residues. Germline V gene sequence: CDR1 MDHEN, CDR2 SYDVKM.